These T cell receptor beta chains were read from a single sample in a study of T cell repertoires in ileal Crohn's disease. The data were produced by immunoSEQ multiplex PCR, yet TCRdb's version contains in-frame clones alone and is incomplete. The repertoire holds some 16,000 clones, with about 92% as singletons. The sequenced sample was ileal tissue. The receptors derive from an adult with Crohn's disease. CDR3s leave out the opening cysteine and the closing phenylalanine or tryptophan.

>TRBJ2-3|TRBV10-2
ASSAYPGQDNQADTQY
>TRBJ1-2|TRBV14
ASSQFEGQETGGYT
>TRBJ2-7|TRBV5-1
ASSLARDTAHSESYEQY
>TRBJ1-1|TRBV5-1
ASSLGRENTEAF
>TRBJ2-3|TRBV9
ASTEGGLGARTDTQY
>TRBJ2-2|TRBV28
ASRTPRGGDTGELF
>TRBJ1-5|TRBV7-3
ASSLERDRGPPILPGSQH
>TRBJ1-2|TRBV7-2
ASSLRTGRVFYGYT
>TRBJ2-2|TRBV6-1
ASSAGAWNTGELF
>TRBJ2-5|TRBV7-9
ASSSGLVTTQETQY
>TRBJ2-3|TRBV6-5
ASRDPQGTDTQY
>TRBJ2-7|TRBV18
ASSPLSTTYEQY
>TRBJ2-7|TRBV18
ASSPLYGTGNEQY
>TRBJ1-4|TRBV29-1
SVARGTNEKLF
>TRBJ1-3|TRBV18
ASSPRQFGQGQTGNTIY
>TRBJ2-5|TRBV5-1
ASSSGGRQETQY
>TRBJ1-1|TRBV28
ASKLFGAGTEAF
>TRBJ2-2|TRBV5-1
ASSLAGVLLAGELF
>TRBJ1-1|TRBV7-6
ASSLVGGTNTEAF
>TRBJ2-6|TRBV11-2
ASSYGTSNSGANVLT
>TRBJ2-1|TRBV2
ASIRESSYNEQF
>TRBJ1-1|TRBV5-1
ASSLVWGQMNTEAF